These 6 T cell receptor beta chains were all obtained from the same sample, sequenced in a study of T cell responses to AZD1222 COVID-19 vaccine. Assay: immunoSEQ multiplex PCR; the TCRdb copy retains only in-frame clones and omits some. The sample carries 95,000 to 120,000 clones, approximately 88% recorded once. Sample: peripheral blood, taken 28 days after the second AZD1222 dose. The origin of the receptors is an adult who received the AZD1222 COVID-19 vaccine.

This clone appeared many times. The J gene is TRBJ2-1, the V gene TRBV2, with 7 bases fitting TRBD1. This CDR3 is 12 amino acids long. V was clipped by 8 bases and J by 3 bases; unmatched bases: 1. Germline V gene data show CDR1 as SNHLY and CDR2 as FYNNEI. The CDR3, as DNA: TGTGCCAGCGGGACAGACTACAATGAGCAGTTCTTC. Translating it yields CASGTDYNEQFF.

The chain recombines TRBV7-9 with TRBJ2-5; TRBD2 might be the D (6 bases). The length of the CDR3 is 14 residues. Germline V gene sequence: CDR1 SEHNR, CDR2 FQNEAQ (reference sequence). Trimming removed 2 bases from V and 1 base from J, with 8 bases in between. DNA for the CDR3: TGTGCCAGCAGCTTAATGGGGGGCCAAGAGACCCAGTACTTC. It specifies CASSLMGGQETQYF. The whole variable domain, remainder taken from reference TRBV7-9 and TRBJ2-5, is DTGVSQNPRHKITKRGQNVTFRCDPISEHNRLYWYRQTLGQGPEFLTYFQNEAQLEKSRLLSDRFSAERPKGSFSTLEIQRTEQGDSAMYLCASSLMGGQETQYFGPGTRLLVL.

The genes are TRBV2 and TRBJ2-7; D remains unclear. This CDR3 region has 12 residues. Looked up from germline, CDR1 is SNHLY and CDR2 is FYNNEI. Between the trimmed V and J ends, which lost 2 bases and 2 bases, there was a span of 4 bases. The CDR3 nucleotides are TGTGCCAGCAGTGAAACAGCCTACGAGCAGTACTTC. This codes for CASSETAYEQYF.

The CDR3 sequence is CASSNLQGTPLHF. The CDR3 nucleotides are TGTGCCAGCAGCAATTTACAGGGTACACCCCTCCACTTT. The chain employs TRBV6-5 and TRBJ1-6; possibly TRBD1 for D (6 bases). V lost 6 bases, J lost 11 bases, and 14 bases lay in between. The CDR3 consists of 13 residues. Germline values: CDR1 MNHEY, CDR2 SVGAGI.

The chain joins TRBV5-4 to TRBJ1-1; 7 positions agree with TRBD1. CDR1 is SGHNT and CDR2 is YYREEE in the germline V gene (reference sequence). V dropped 0 bases and J dropped 0; count of bases not matched to a gene: 2. This CDR3 spans 15 amino acids. The CDR3, as DNA: TGTGCCAGCAGCTTGGGGACAGGTCTGAACACTGAAGCTTTCTTT. As protein: CASSLGTGLNTEAFF.

The J gene is TRBJ1-1, the V gene TRBV20-1; unclear D gene. In germline, CDR1 is DFQATT, CDR2 SNEGSKA (reference sequence). Trimming stripped 3 bases from V and 4 bases from J, with 6 bases between. The CDR3 extends over 11 amino acids. The CDR3: CSASRLTEAFF. CDR3 nucleotides: TGCAGTGCTAGCAGGCTCACTGAAGCTTTCTTT.